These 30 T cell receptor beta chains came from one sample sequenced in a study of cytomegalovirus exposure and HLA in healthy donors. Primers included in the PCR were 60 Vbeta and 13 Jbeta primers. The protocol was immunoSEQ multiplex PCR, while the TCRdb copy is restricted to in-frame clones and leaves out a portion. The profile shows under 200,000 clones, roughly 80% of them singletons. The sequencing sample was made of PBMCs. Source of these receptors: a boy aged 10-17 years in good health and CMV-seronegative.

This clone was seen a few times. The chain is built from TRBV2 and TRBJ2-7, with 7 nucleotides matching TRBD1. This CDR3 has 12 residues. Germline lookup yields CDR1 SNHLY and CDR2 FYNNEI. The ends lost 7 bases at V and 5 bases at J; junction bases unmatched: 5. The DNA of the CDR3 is TGTGCCAGCACCCGGGACAGAGACGAGCAGTACTTC. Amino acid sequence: CASTRDRDEQYF.

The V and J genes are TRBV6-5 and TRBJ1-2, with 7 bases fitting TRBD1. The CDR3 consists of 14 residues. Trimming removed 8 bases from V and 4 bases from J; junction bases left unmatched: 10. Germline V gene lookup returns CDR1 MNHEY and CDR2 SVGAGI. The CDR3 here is CASWGRGLVYGYTF. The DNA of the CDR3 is TGTGCCAGCTGGGGTAGGGGGCTCGTCTATGGCTACACCTTC.

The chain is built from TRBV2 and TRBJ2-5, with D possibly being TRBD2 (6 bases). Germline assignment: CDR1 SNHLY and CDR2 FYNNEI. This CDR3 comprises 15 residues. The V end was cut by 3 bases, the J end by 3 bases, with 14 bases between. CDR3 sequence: CASSDSGAGKETQYF. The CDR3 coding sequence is TGTGCCAGCAGTGACTCCGGAGCGGGCAAAGAGACCCAGTACTTC. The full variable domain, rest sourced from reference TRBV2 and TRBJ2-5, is EPEVTQTPSHQVTQMGQEVILRCVPISNHLYFYWYRQILGQKVEFLVSFYNNEISEKSEIFDDQFSVERPDGSNFTLKIRSTKLEDSAMYFCASSDSGAGKETQYFGPGTRLLVL.

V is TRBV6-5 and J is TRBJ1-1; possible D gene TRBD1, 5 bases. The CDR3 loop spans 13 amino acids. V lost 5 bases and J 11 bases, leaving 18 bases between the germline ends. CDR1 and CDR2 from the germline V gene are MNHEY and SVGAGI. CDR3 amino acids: CASSERGGIGAFF. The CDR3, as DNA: TGTGCCAGCAGTGAACGGGGGGGTATCGGGGCTTTCTTT.

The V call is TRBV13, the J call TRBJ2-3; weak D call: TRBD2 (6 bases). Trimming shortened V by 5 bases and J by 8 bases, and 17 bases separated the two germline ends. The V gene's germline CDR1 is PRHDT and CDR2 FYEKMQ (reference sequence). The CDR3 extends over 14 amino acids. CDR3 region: CASSPGAGRGTQYF. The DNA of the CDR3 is TGTGCCAGCAGCCCCGGGGCGGGGCGGGGTACGCAGTATTTT.

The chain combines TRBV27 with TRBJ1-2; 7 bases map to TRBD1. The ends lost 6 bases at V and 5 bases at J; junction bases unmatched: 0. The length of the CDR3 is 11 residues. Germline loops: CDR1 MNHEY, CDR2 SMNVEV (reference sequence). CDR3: CASRTGYGYTF. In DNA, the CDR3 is TGTGCCAGCAGGACAGGGTATGGCTACACCTTC.

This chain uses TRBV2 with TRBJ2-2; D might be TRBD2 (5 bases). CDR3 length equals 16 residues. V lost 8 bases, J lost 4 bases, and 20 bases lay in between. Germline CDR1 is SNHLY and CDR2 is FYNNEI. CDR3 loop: CASPPLVSGSTGELFF. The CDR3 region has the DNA TGTGCCAGCCCTCCCTTAGTCTCGGGGTCCACCGGGGAGCTGTTTTTT.

The CDR3 bases are TGTGCCAGCTCACGTTCAGGGTCTAGCACAGATACGCAGTATTTT. Translated, it gives CASSRSGSSTDTQYF. The genes are TRBV18 and TRBJ2-3; a weak D match, TRBD1 (5 bases). This CDR3 has 15 amino acids. V gave up 4 bases and J gave up 0 bases, with 11 bases separating them. Per germline, CDR1 KGHSH and CDR2 LQKENI.

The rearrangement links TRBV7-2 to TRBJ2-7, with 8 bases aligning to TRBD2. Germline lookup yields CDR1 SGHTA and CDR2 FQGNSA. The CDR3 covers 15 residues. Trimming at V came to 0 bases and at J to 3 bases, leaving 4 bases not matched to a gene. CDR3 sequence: CASSLAGLAGYEQYF. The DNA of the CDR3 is TGTGCCAGCAGCTTAGCAGGTCTAGCGGGCTACGAGCAGTACTTC. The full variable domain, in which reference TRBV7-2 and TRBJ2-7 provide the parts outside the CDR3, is GAGVSQSPSNKVTEKGKDVELRCDPISGHTALYWYRQSLGQGLEFLIYFQGNSAPDKSGLPSDRFSAERTGGSVSTLTIQRTQQEDSAVYLCASSLAGLAGYEQYFGPGTRLTVT.

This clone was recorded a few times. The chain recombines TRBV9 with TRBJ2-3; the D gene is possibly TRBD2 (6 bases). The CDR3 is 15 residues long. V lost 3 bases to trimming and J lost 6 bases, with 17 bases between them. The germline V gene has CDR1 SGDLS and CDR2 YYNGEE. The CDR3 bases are TGTGCCAGCAGCGAACCGGGACTCCCGGCGGATACGCAGTATTTT. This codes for CASSEPGLPADTQYF.

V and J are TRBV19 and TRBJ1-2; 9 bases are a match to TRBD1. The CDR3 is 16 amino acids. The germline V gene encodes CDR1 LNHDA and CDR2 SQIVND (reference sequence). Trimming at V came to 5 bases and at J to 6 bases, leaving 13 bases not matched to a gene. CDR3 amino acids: CASSPLSRDREDGYTF. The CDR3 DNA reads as TGTGCCAGTAGTCCCCTCTCCCGGGACAGGGAGGATGGCTACACCTTC.

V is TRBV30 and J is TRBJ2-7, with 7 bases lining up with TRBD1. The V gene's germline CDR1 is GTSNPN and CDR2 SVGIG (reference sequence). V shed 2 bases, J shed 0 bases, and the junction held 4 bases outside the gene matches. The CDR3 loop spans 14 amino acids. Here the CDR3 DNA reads TGTGCCTGGAGTAAATGGGACAGCTCCTACGAGCAGTACTTC. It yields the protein CAWSKWDSSYEQYF.

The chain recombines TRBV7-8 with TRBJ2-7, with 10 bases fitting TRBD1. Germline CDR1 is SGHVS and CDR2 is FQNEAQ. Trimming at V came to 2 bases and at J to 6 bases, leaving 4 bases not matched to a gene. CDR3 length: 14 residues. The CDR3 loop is CASSLSDRGFEQYF. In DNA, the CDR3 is TGTGCCAGCAGCTTATCGGACAGGGGGTTCGAGCAGTACTTC.

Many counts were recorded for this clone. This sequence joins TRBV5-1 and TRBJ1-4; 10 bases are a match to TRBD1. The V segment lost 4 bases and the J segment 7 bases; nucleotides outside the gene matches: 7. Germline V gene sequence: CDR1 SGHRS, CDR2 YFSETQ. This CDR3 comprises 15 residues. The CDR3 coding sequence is TGCGCCAGCAGCCCTGGGACAGGGGATAGTGAAAAACTGTTTTTT. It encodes CASSPGTGDSEKLFF.

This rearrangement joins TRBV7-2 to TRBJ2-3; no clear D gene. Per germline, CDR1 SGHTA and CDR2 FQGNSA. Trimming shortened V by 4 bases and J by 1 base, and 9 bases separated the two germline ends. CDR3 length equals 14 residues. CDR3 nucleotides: TGTGCCAGCAGCTCCACAGAGCGCACAGATACGCAGTATTTT. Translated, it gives CASSSTERTDTQYF. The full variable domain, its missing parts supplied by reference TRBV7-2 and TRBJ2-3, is GAGVSQSPSNKVTEKGKDVELRCDPISGHTALYWYRQSLGQGLEFLIYFQGNSAPDKSGLPSDRFSAERTGGSVSTLTIQRTQQEDSAVYLCASSSTERTDTQYFGPGTRLTVL.

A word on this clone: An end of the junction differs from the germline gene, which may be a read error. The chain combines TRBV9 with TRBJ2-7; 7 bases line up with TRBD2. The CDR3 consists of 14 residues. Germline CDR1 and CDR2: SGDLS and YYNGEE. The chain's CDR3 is CASSVASRDYEQYF. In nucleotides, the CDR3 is TGTGCCAGCAGCGTAGCTAGCAGGGACTACGAACAGTACTTC.

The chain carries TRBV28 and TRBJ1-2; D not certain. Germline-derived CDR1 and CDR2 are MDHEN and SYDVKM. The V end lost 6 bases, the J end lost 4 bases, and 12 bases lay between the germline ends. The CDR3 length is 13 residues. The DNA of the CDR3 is TGTGCCAGCAGGATGACGGCTAGCTATGGCTACACCTTC. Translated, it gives CASRMTASYGYTF.

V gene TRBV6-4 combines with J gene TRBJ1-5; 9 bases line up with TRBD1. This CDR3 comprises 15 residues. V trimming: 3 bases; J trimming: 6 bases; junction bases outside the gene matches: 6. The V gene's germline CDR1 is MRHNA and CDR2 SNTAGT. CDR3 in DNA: TGTGCCAGCAGTGAACAGGGGGCGTCGGGTCAGCCCCAGCATTTT. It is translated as CASSEQGASGQPQHF.

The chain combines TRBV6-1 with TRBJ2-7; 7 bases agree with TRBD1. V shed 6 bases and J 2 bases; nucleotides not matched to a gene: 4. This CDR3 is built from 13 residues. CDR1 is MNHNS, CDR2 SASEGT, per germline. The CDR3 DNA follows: TGTGCCAGCAGACAGGGGCCCCCCTACGAGCAGTACTTC. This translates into CASRQGPPYEQYF.

The chain's CDR3 is CASSRTSGAYNEQFF. In DNA, the CDR3 is TGTGCCAGCAGCAGGACTAGCGGTGCCTACAATGAGCAGTTCTTC. The rearrangement joins TRBV7-3 to TRBJ2-1, with TRBD2 identical over 10 bases. The CDR3 sequence is 15 residues long. From germline, CDR1 is SGHTA and CDR2 FQGTGA. V was pared by 5 bases and J by 2 bases, with 3 bases of the junction left unmatched.

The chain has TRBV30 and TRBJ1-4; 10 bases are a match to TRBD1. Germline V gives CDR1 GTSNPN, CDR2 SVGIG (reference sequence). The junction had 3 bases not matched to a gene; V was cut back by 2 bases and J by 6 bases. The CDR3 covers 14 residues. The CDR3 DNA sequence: TGTGCCTGGAGTTCCGGGACAGGGGATGAAAAACTGTTTTTT. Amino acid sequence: CAWSSGTGDEKLFF.

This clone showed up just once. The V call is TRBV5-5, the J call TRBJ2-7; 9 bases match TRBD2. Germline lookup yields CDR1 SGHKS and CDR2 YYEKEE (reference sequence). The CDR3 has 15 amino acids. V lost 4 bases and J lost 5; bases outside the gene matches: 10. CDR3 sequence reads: CASSPAGTSFNEQYF. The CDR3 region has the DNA TGTGCCAGCAGCCCTGCCGGGACTAGCTTTAACGAGCAGTACTTC.

DNA for the CDR3: TGCGCCAGCAGCCGGAGGACAGGGCTTTTCTATGGCTACACCTTC. Translated, it gives CASSRRTGLFYGYTF. This sequence joins TRBV4-1 and TRBJ1-2, with 8 bases aligning to TRBD1. The J segment lost 4 bases and the V segment lost 4 bases, leaving 8 bases of the junction unmatched. Looked up from germline, CDR1 is MGHRA and CDR2 is YSYEKL. The CDR3 extends over 15 amino acids.

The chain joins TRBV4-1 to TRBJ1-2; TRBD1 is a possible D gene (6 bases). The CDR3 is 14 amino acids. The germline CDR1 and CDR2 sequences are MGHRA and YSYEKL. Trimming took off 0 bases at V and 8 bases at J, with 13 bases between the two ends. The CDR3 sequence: CASSQERGRNGYTF. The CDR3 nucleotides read TGCGCCAGCAGCCAAGAGCGGGGGCGGAACGGCTACACCTTC.

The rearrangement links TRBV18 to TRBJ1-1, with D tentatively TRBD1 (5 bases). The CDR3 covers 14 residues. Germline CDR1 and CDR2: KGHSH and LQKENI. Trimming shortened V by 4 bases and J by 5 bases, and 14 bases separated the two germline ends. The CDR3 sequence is CASSQTGSETEAFF. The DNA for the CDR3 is TGTGCCAGCTCACAAACAGGATCAGAGACTGAAGCTTTCTTT. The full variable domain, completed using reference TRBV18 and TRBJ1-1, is NAGVMQNPRHLVRRRGQEARLRCSPMKGHSHVYWYRQLPEEGLKFMVYLQKENIIDESGMPKERFSAEFPKEGPSILRIQQVVRGDSAAYFCASSQTGSETEAFFGQGTRLTVV.

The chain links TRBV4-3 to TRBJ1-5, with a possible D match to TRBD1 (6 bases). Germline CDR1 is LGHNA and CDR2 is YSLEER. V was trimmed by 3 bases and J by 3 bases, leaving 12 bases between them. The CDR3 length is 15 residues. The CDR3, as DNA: TGCGCCAGCAGCCAGGGGGGGGGCGACAATCAGCCCCAGCATTTT. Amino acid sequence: CASSQGGGDNQPQHF.

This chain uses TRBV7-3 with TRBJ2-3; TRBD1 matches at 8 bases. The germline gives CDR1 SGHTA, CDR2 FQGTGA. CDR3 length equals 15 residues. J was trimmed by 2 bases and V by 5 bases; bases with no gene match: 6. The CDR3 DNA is TGTGCCAGCAGCCTTGGGACAGGTAACACAGATACGCAGTATTTT. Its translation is CASSLGTGNTDTQYF. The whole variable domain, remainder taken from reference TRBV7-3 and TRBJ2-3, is GAGVSQTPSNKVTEKGKYVELRCDPISGHTALYWYRQSLGQGPEFLIYFQGTGAADDSGLPNDRFFAVRPEGSVSTLKIQRTERGDSAVYLCASSLGTGNTDTQYFGPGTRLTVL.

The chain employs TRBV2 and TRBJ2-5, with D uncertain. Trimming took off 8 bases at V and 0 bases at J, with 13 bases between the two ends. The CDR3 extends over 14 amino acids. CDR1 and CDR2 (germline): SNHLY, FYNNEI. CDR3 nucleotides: TGTGCCAGCGGCGCAACAGTGTACCAAGAGACCCAGTACTTC. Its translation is CASGATVYQETQYF.

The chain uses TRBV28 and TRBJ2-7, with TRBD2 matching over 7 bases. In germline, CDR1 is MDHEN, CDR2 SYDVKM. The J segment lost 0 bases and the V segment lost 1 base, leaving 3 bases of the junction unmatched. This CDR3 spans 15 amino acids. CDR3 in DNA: TGTGCCAGCAGTTTATTAGGCGGGAGCTCCTACGAGCAGTACTTC. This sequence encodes CASSLLGGSSYEQYF.

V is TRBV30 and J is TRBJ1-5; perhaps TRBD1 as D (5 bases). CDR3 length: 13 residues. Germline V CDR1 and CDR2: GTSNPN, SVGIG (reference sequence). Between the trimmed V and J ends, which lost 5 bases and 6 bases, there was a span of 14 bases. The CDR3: CAWGPRRGQPQHF. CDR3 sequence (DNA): TGTGCCTGGGGCCCCAGGAGGGGTCAGCCCCAGCATTTT.